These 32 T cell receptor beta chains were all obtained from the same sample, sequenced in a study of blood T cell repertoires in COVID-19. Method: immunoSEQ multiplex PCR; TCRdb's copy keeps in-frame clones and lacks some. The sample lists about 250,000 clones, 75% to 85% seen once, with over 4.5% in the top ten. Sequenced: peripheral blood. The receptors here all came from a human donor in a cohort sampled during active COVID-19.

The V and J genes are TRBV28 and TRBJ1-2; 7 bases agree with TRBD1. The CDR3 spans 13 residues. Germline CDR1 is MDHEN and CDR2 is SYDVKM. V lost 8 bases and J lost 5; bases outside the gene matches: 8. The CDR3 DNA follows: TGTGCCAGCTTGGAGGGGGCGAGGTATGGCTACACCTTC. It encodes CASLEGARYGYTF.

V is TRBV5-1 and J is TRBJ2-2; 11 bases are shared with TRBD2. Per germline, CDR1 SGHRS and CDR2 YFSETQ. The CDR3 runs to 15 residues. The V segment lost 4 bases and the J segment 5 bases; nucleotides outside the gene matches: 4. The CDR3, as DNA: TGCGCCAGCAGCCCATTAGCGGGAGGGACCGGGGAGCTGTTTTTT. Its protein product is CASSPLAGGTGELFF.

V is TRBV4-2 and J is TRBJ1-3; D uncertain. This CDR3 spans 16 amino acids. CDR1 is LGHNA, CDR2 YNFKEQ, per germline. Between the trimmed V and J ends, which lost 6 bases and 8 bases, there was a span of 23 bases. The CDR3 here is CASSSNRDSDGDTIYF. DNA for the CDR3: TGTGCCAGCAGTTCAAACCGGGATTCCGACGGGGACACCATATATTTT.

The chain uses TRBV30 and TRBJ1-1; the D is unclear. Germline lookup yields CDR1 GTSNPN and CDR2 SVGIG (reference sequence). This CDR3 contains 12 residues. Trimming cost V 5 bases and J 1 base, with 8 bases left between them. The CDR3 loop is CAWVRQNTEAFF. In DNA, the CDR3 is TGTGCCTGGGTCAGACAGAACACTGAAGCTTTCTTT.

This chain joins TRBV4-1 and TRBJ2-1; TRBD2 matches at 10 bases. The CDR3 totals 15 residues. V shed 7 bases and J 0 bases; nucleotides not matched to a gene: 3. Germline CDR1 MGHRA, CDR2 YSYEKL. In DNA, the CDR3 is TGCGCCAGCAAAGCTAGCGGGAGCTCCTACAATGAGCAGTTCTTC. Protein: CASKASGSSYNEQFF.

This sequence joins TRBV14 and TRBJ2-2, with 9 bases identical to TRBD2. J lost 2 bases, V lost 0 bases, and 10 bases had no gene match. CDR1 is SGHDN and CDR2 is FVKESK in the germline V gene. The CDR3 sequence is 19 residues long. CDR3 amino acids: CASSQDSLRLAANTGELFF. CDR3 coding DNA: TGTGCCAGCAGCCAAGATTCACTCAGACTAGCGGCCAACACCGGGGAGCTGTTTTTT.

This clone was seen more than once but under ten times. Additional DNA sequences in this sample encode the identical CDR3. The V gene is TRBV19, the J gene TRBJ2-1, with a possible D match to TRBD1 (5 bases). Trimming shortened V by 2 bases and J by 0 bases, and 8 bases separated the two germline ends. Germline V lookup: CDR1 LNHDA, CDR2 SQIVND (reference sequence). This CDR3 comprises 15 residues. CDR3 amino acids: CASSIRGGSYNEQFF. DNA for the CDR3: TGTGCCAGTAGTATAAGGGGTGGCTCCTACAATGAGCAGTTCTTC.

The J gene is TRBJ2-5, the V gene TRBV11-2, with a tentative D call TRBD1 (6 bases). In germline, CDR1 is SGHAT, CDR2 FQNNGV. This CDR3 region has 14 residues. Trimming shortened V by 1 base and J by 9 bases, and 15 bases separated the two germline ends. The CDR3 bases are TGTGCCAGCAGCTTAGCGAGGGCCCCAGGGGCCCAGTACTTC. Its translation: CASSLARAPGAQYF.

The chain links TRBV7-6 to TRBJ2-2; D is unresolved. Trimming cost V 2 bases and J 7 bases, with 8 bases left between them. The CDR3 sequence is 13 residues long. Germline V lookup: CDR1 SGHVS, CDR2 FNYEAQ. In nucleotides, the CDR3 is TGTGCCAGCAGCTTACGGGTCGGCGGGGAGCTGTTTTTT. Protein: CASSLRVGGELFF.

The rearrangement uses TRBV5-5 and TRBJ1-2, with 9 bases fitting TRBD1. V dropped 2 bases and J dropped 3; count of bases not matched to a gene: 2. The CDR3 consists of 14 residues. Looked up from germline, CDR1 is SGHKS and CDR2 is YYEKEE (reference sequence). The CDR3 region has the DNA TGTGCCAGCAGCTTACAGGGGGCGGACTATGGCTACACCTTC. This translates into CASSLQGADYGYTF.

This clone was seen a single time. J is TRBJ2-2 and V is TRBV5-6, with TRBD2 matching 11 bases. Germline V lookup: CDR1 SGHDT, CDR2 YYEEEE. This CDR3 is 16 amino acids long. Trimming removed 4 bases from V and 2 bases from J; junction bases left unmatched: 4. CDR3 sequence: CASSLSGGANTGELFF. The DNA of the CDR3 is TGTGCCAGCAGCCTTAGCGGGGGGGCTAACACCGGGGAGCTGTTTTTT.

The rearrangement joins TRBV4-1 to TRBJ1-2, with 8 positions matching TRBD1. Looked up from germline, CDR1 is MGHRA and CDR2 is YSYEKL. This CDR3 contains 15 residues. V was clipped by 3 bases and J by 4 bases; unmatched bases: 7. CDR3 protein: CASSHGTGGIYGYTF. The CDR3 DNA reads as TGCGCCAGCAGCCACGGGACAGGAGGTATCTATGGCTACACCTTC.

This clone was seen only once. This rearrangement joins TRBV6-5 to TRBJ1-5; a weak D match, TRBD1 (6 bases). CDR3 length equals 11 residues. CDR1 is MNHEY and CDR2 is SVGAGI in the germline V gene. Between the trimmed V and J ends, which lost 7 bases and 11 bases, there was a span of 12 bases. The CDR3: CASTNRAAQHF. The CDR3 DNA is TGTGCCAGCACCAACAGGGCGGCCCAGCATTTT.

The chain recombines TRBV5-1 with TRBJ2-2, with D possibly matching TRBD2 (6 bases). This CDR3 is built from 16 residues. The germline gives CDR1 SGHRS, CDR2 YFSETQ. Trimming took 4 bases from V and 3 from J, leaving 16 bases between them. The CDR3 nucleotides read TGCGCCAGCAGCCTTGGGGGGTCGGATTACACCGGGGAGCTGTTTTTT. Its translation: CASSLGGSDYTGELFF.

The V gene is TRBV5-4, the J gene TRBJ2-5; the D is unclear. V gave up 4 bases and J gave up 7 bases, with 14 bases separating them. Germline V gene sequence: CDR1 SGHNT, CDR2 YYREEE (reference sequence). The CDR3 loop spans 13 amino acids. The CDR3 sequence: CASSPGEERTQYF. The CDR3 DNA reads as TGTGCCAGCAGCCCCGGCGAGGAACGGACCCAGTACTTC.

CDR3 DNA sequence: TGTGCCAGCAGCCTAGCGGGGCTTCAGTTCTTC. Translation gives CASSLAGLQFF. The chain couples TRBV6-6 to TRBJ2-1; 9 positions match TRBD2. Germline trimming cut 6 bases from V and 13 bases from J; bases unmatched to any gene: 4. Per the germline V gene, CDR1 is MNHNY and CDR2 is SVGAGI (reference sequence). CDR3 size: 11 residues.

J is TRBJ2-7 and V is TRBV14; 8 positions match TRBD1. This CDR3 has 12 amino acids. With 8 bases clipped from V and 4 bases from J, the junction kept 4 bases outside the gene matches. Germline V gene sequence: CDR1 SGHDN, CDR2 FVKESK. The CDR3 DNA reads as TGTGCCAGCGGACAGGGTTTTTACGAGCAGTACTTC. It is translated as CASGQGFYEQYF.

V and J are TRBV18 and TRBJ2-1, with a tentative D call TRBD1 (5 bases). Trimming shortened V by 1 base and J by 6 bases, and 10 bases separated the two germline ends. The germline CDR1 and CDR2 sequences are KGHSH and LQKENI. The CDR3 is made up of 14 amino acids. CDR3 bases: TGTGCCAGCTCACCACGGCAGGGTAGCAATGAGCAGTTCTTC. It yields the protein CASSPRQGSNEQFF.

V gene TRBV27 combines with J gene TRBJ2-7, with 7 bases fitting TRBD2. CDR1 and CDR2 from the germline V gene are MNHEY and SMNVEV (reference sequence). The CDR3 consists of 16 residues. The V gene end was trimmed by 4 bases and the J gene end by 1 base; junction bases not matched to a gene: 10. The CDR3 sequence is CASSSGLVERSYEQYF. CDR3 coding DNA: TGTGCCAGCAGTTCTGGACTAGTCGAGAGGTCCTACGAGCAGTACTTC.

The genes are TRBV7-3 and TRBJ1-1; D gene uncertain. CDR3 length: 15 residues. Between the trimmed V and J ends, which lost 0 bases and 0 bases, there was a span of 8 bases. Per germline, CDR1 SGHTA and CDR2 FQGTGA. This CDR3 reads CASSLTAALNTEAFF. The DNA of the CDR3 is TGTGCCAGCAGCTTAACCGCGGCACTGAACACTGAAGCTTTCTTT.

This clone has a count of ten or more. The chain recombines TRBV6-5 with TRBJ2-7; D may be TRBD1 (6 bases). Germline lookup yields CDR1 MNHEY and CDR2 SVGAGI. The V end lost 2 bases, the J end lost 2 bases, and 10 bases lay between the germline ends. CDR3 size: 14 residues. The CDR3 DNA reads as TGTGCCAGCAGTTACGAACAGGGCACCTACGAGCAGTACTTC. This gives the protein CASSYEQGTYEQYF.

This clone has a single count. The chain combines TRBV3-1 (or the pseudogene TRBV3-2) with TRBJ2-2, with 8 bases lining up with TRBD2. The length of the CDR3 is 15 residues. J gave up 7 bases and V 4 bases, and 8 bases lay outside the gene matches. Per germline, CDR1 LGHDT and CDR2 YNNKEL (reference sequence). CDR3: CASSRSGGELGELFF. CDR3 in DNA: TGTGCCAGCAGCCGCTCCGGGGGGGAGCTCGGGGAGCTGTTTTTT.

CDR3 residues: CSASLAGEQGYTGELFF. The CDR3 bases are TGCAGTGCTAGTCTGGCCGGTGAACAGGGTTACACCGGGGAGCTGTTTTTT. The J gene is TRBJ2-2, the V gene TRBV20-1, with TRBD1 as a possible D gene (6 bases). Deletions cut 3 bases from V and 3 bases from J, with 20 bases between. Germline V gene lookup returns CDR1 DFQATT and CDR2 SNEGSKA (reference sequence). This CDR3 spans 17 amino acids.

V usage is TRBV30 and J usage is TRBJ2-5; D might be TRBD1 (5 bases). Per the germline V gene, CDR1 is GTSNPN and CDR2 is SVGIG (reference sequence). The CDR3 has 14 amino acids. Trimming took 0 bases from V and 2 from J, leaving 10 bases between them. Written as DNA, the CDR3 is TGTGCCTGGAGTGTTATAGGGGTACAAGAGACCCAGTACTTC. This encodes CAWSVIGVQETQYF.

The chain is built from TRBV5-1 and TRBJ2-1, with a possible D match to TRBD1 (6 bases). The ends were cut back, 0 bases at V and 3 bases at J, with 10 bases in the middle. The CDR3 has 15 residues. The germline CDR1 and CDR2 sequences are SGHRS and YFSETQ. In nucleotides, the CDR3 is TGCGCCAGCAGCTTGGTAACAGGGTACTACAATGAGCAGTTCTTC. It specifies CASSLVTGYYNEQFF.

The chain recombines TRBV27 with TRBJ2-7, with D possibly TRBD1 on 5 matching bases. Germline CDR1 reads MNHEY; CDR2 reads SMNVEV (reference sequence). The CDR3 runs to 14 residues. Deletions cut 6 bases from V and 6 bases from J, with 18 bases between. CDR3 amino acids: CASSPQGRVGEQYF. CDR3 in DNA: TGTGCCAGCAGCCCCCAGGGCAGGGTTGGCGAGCAGTACTTC.

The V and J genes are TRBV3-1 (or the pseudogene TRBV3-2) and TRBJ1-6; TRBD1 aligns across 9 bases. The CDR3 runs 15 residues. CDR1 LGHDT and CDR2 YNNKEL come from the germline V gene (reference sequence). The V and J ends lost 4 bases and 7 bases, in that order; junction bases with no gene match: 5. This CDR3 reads CASSLQGAENSPLHF. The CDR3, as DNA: TGTGCCAGCAGCCTACAGGGGGCTGAGAATTCACCCCTCCACTTT.

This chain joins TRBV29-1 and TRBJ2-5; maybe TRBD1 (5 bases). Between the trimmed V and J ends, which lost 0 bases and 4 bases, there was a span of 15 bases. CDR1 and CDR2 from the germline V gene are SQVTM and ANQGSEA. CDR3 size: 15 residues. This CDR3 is CSVEESQGARETQYF. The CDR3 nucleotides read TGCAGCGTTGAAGAGAGCCAAGGGGCCCGAGAGACCCAGTACTTC.

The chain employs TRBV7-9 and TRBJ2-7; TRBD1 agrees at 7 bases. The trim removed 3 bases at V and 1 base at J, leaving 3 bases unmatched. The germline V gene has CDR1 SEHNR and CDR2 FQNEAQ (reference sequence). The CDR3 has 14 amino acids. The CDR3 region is CASSFLGQSYEQYF. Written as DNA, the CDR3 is TGTGCCAGCAGCTTTCTGGGACAGTCCTACGAGCAGTACTTC.

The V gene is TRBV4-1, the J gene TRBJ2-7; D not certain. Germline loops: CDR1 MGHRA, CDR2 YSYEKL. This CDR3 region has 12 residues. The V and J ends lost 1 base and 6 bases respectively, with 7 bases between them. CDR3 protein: CASSQGPVEQYF. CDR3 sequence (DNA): TGCGCCAGCAGCCAAGGTCCAGTCGAGCAGTACTTC.

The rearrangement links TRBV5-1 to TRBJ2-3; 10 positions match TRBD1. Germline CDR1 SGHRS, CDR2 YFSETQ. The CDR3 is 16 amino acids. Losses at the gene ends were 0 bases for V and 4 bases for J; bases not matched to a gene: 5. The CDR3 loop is CASSLARDRGADTQYF. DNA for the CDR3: TGCGCCAGCAGCTTGGCTAGGGACAGGGGAGCAGATACGCAGTATTTT.

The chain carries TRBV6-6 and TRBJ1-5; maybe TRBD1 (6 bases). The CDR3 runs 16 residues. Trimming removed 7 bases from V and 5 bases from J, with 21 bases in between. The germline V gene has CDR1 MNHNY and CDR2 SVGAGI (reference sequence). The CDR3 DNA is TGTGCCAGCACCTATTTCCCCCGACAGGCCTATCAGCCCCAGCATTTT. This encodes CASTYFPRQAYQPQHF.